This T cell receptor (beta chain) was documented in a study of T cells in Graves' hyperthyroidism and ophthalmopathy. General study findings and limits: Blood also carried most thyroid clonotypes expanded above 0.001.

The germline V gene encodes CDR1 LGHDT and CDR2 YNNKEL (reference sequence). The V and J ends lost 6 bases and 7 bases respectively, with 15 bases between them. The CDR3 is 13 amino acids. The CDR3 regions of TCR beta were amplified from RNA transcripts. In the first-round RT-PCR of the TCR CDR3, the HTBI primer set was used. TCRdb ran MiXCR on the multiplex PCR reads and lists one entry per CDR3 protein. This sample has about half a million distinct CDR3 sequences, with 15% to 20% found just once. The sample holds many counts of this clonotype. The antigen remains undetermined. It was 8 to 10 ml of fresh peripheral blood that supplied the PBMCs.

The sequence came from a middle-aged man with Graves' ophthalmopathy. The V and J genes are TRBV3-1 and TRBJ1-1, with D perhaps TRBD1 (6 bases). Sequencing was performed on blood. CDR3 sequence (DNA): TGTGCCAGCAGGCCCCCCGGAGGGGGTGAAGCTTTCTTT. As protein: CASRPPGGGEAFF. Together with reference TRBV3-1 and TRBJ1-1, the CDR3 gives the full variable domain: DTAVSQTPKYLVTQMGNDKSIKCEQNLGHDTMYWYKQDSKKFLKIMFSYNNKELIINETVPNRFSPKSPDKAHLNLHINSLELGDSAVYFCASRPPGGGEAFFGQGTRLTVV.